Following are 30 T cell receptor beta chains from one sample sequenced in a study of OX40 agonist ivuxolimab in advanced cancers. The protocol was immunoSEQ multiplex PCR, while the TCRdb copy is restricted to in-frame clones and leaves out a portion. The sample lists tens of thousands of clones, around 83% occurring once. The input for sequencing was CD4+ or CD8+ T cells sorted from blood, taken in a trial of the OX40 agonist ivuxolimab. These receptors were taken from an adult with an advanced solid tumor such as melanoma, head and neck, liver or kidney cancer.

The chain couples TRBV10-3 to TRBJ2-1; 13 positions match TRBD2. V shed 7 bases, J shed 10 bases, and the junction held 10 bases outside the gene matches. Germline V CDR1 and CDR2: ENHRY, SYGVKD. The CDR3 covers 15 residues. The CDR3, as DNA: TGTGCCATCAACGACGGGACTAGCGGGATTCACGAGCAGTTCTTC. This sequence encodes CAINDGTSGIHEQFF.

The CDR3 loop reads CASSVSGAGGDSYEQYF. CDR3 in DNA: TGTGCCAGCAGTGTGTCAGGCGCAGGGGGCGACTCCTACGAGCAGTACTTC. The V and J genes are TRBV6-1 and TRBJ2-7, with 8 bases that match TRBD1. From germline, CDR1 is MNHNS and CDR2 SASEGT. The CDR3 covers 17 residues. V shed 4 bases and J 0 bases; nucleotides not matched to a gene: 11.

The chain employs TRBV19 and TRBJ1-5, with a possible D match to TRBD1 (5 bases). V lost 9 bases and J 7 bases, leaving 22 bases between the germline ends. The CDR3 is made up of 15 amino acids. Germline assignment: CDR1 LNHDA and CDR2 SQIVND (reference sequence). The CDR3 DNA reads TGTGCCAGCAGCTCTAGTAATCAGGGTAGACAGCCCCAGCATTTT. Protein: CASSSSNQGRQPQHF. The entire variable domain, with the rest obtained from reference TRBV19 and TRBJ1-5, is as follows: DGGITQSPKYLFRKEGQNVTLSCEQNLNHDAMYWYRQDPGQGLRLIYYSQIVNDFQKGDIAEGYSVSREKKESFPLTVTSAQKNPTAFYLCASSSSNQGRQPQHFGDGTRLSIL.

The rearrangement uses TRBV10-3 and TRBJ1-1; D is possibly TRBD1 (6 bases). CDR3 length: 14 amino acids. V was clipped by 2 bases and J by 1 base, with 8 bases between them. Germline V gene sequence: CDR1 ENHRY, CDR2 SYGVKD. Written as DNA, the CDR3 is TGTGCCATCAGTGAGGGACAGCCGAACACTGAAGCTTTCTTT. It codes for CAISEGQPNTEAFF.

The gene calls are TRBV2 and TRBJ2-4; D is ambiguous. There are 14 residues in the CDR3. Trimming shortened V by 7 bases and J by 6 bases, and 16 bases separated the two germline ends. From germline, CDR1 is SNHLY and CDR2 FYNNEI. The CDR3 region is CASILGQARNIQYF. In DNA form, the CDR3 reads TGTGCCAGCATCCTAGGGCAGGCGCGAAACATTCAGTACTTC. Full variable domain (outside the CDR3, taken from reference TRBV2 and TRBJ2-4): EPEVTQTPSHQVTQMGQEVILRCVPISNHLYFYWYRQILGQKVEFLVSFYNNEISEKSEIFDDQFSVERPDGSNFTLKIRSTKLEDSAMYFCASILGQARNIQYFGAGTRLSVL.

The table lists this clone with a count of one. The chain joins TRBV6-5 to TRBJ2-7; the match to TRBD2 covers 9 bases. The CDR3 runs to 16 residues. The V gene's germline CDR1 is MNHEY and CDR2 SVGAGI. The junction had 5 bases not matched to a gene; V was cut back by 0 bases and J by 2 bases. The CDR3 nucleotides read TGTGCCAGCAGTTACTCGGCGTCTAGCGGGACCTACGAGCAGTACTTC. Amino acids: CASSYSASSGTYEQYF.

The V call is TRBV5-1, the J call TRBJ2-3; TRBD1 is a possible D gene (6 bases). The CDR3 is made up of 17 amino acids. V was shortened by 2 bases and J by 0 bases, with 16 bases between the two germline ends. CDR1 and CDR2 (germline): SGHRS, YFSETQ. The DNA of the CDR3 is TGCGCCAGCAGCTTAAAGACAGGTTTCTCTAGCACAGATACGCAGTATTTT. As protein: CASSLKTGFSSTDTQYF.

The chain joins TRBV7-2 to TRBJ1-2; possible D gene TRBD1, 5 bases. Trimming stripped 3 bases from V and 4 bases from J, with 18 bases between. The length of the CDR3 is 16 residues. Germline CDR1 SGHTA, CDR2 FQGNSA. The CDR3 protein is CASSLADGALRYGYTF. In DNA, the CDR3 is TGTGCCAGCAGCTTGGCCGACGGGGCGTTACGCTATGGCTACACCTTC.

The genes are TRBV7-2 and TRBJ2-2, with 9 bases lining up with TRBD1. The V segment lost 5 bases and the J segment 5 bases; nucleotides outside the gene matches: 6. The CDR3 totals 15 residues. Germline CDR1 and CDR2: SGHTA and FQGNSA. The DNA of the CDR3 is TGTGCCAGCAGCGCACAGGGGGCAGGTACCGGGGAGCTGTTTTTT. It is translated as CASSAQGAGTGELFF.

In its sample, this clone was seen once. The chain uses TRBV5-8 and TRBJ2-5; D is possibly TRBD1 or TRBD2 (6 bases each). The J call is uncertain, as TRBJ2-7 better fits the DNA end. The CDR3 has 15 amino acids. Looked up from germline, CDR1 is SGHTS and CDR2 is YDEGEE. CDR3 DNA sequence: TGTGCCAGCAGCCAACAGGGTGGGGGGCCATACGAGCAGTACTTC. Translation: CASSQQGGGPYEQYF.

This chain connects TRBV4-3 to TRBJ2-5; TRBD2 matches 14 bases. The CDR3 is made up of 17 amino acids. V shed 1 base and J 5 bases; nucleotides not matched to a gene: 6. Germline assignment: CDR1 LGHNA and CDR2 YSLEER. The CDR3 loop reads CASSQGGTSGRGETQYF. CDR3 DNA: TGCGCCAGCAGCCAAGGGGGGACTAGCGGGAGAGGGGAGACCCAGTACTTC.

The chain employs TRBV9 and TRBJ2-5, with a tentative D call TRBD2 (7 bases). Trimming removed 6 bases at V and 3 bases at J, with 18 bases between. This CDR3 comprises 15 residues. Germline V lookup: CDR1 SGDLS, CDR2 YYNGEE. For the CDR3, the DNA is TGTGCCAGCACGAGGGGGGGGGACCCTAAAGAGACCCAGTACTTC. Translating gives CASTRGGDPKETQYF.

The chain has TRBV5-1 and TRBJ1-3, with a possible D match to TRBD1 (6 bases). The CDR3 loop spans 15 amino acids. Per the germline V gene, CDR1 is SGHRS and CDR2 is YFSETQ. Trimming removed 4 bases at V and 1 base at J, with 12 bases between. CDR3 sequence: CASSQLGASGNTIYF. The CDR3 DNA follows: TGCGCCAGCAGCCAACTGGGGGCTTCTGGAAACACCATATATTTT. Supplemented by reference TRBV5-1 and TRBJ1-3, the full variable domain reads KAGVTQTPRYLIKTRGQQVTLSCSPISGHRSVSWYQQTPGQGLQFLFEYFSETQRNKGNFPGRFSGRQFSNSRSEMNVSTLELGDSALYLCASSQLGASGNTIYFGEGSWLTVV.

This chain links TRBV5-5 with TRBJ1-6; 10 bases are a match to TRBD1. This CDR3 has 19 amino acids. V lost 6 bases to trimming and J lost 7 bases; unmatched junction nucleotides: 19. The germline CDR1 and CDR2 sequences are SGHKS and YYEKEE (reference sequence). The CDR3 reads CASNVGTGEWSRVNSPLHF. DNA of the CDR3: TGTGCCAGCAATGTCGGGACAGGGGAGTGGTCTAGGGTGAATTCACCCCTCCACTTT. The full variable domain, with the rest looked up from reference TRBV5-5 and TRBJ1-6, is DAGVTQSPTHLIKTRGQQVTLRCSPISGHKSVSWYQQVLGQGPQFIFQYYEKEERGRGNFPDRFSARQFPNYSSELNVNALLLGDSALYLCASNVGTGEWSRVNSPLHFGNGTRLTVT.

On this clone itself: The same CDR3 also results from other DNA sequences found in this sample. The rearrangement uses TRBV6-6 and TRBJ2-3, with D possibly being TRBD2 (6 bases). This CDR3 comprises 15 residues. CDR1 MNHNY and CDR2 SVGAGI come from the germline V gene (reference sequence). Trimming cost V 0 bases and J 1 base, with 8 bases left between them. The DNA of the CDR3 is TGTGCCAGCAGTTACTCACCGGGGGGCACAGATACGCAGTATTTT. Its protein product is CASSYSPGGTDTQYF.

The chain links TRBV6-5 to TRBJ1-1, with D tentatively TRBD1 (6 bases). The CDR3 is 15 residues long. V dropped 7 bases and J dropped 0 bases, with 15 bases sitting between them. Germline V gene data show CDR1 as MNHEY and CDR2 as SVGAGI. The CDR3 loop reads CASNRQVTMNTEAFF. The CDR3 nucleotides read TGTGCCAGCAATCGACAGGTTACGATGAACACTGAAGCTTTCTTT.

In DNA form, the CDR3 reads TGCGCCAGCAGTGAAGGTGAAAACTATGGCTACACCTTC. Translation: CASSEGENYGYTF. The rearrangement links TRBV10-1 to TRBJ1-2; no clear D. V gave up 3 bases and J gave up 2 bases, with 7 bases separating them. The CDR3 length is 13 residues. Per the germline V gene, CDR1 is WNHNN and CDR2 is SYGVQD (reference sequence).

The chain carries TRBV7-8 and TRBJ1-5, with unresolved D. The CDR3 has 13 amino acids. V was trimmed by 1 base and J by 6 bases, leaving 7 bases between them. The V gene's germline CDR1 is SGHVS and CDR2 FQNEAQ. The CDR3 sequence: CASSLDRSQPQHF. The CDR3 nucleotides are TGTGCCAGCAGCTTAGACAGATCTCAGCCCCAGCATTTT.

For the CDR3, the DNA is TGTGCCAGCAGCCCAAGGGGACGGACTGAAGCTTTCTTT. Its translation: CASSPRGRTEAFF. This chain links TRBV7-3 with TRBJ1-1; maybe TRBD1 (5 bases). Germline V lookup: CDR1 SGHTA, CDR2 FQGTGA. The CDR3 is 13 residues long. The ends were cut back, 5 bases at V and 5 bases at J, with 12 bases in the middle.

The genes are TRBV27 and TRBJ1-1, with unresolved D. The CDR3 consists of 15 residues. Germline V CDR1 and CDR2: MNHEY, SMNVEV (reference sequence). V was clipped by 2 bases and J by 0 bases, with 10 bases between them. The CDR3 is CASSLGSSVNTEAFF. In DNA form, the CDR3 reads TGTGCCAGCAGTTTAGGAAGTTCGGTGAACACTGAAGCTTTCTTT.

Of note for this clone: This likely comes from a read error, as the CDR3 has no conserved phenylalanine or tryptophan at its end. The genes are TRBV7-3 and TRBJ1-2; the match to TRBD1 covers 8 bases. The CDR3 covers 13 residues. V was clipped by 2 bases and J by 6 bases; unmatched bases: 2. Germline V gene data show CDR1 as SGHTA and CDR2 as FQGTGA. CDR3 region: CASSLGQGNGYTL. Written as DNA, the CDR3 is TGTGCCAGCAGCTTAGGACAGGGAAATGGCTACACCCTC.

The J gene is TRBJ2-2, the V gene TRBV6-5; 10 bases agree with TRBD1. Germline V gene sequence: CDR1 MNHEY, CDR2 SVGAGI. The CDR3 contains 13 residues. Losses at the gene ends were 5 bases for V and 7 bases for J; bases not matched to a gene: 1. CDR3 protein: CASSGQGDGELFF. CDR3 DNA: TGTGCCAGCAGTGGACAGGGGGACGGGGAGCTGTTTTTT.

The chain's CDR3 is CASSPGQGGSYTF. In DNA form, the CDR3 reads TGTGCCAGCAGTCCCGGACAGGGGGGAAGCTACACCTTC. The chain is built from TRBV28 and TRBJ1-2, with 10 bases lining up with TRBD1. In germline, CDR1 is MDHEN, CDR2 SYDVKM. The CDR3 spans 13 residues. J lost 9 bases, V lost 5 bases, and 6 bases had no gene match.

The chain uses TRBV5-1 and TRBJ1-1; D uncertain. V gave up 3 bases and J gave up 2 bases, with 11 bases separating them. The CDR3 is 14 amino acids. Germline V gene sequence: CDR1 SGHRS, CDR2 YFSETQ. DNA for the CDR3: TGCGCCAGCAGCTATAACGGAGGAAACACTGAAGCTTTCTTT. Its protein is CASSYNGGNTEAFF.

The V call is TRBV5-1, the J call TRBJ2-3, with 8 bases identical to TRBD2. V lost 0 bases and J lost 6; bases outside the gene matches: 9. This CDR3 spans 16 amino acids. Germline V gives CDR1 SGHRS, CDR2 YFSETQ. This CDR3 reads CASSLGSSGGRDTQYF. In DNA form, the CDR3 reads TGCGCCAGCAGCTTGGGCAGCAGTGGCGGGAGGGATACGCAGTATTTT.

CDR3 residues: CASSESPGTGRQETQYF. The DNA of the CDR3 is TGCGCCAGCAGTGAGTCGCCCGGGACAGGGAGACAAGAGACCCAGTACTTC. The chain combines TRBV10-1 with TRBJ2-5; 9 bases fit TRBD1. Germline V gene lookup returns CDR1 WNHNN and CDR2 SYGVQD (reference sequence). After removal of 0 bases from V and 2 bases from J, the junction contained 7 bases not matched to a gene. The CDR3 length is 17 residues.

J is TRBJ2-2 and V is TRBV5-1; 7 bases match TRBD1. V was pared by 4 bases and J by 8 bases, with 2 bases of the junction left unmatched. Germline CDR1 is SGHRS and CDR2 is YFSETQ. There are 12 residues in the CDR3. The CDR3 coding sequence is TGCGCCAGCAGCCTGACAGGGGGGGAGCTGTTTTTT. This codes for CASSLTGGELFF.

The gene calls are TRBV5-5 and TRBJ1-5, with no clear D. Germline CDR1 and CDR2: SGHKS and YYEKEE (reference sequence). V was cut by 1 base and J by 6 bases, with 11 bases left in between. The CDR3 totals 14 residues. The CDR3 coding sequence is TGTGCCAGCAGCTTGAGGACTGAGCTTCAGCCCCAGCATTTT. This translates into CASSLRTELQPQHF.

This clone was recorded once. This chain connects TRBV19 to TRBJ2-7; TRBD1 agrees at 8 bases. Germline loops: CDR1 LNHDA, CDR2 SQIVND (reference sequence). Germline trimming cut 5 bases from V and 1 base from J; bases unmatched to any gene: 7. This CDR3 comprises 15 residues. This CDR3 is CASSVGGQGSYEQYF. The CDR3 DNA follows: TGTGCCAGTAGTGTGGGCGGACAGGGATCCTACGAGCAGTACTTC.

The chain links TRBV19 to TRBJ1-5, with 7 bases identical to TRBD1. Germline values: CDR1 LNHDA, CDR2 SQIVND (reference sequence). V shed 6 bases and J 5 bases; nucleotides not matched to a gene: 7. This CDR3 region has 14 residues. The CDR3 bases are TGTGCCAGTAGGTCCGAGACAGGGCATCAGCCCCAGCATTTT. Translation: CASRSETGHQPQHF.